Below, 11 T cell receptor beta chains from the same sample are listed, as sequenced in a study of glioma-infiltrating T cells after dendritic cell vaccination. Method: immunoSEQ multiplex PCR; TCRdb's copy keeps in-frame clones and lacks some. The repertoire includes over 55,000 clones, 81% of them detected once, and approximately 7.9% sits in the top ten. The sequenced sample was blood, obtained before dendritic cell vaccination. Every receptor here comes from a human donor with glioblastoma.

This clone was recorded once. The gene calls are TRBV5-4 and TRBJ1-1; weak D call: TRBD1 (5 bases). V lost 0 bases to trimming and J lost 4 bases, with 10 bases between them. The CDR3 covers 14 residues. Germline V lookup: CDR1 SGHNT, CDR2 YYREEE (reference sequence). CDR3 in DNA: TGTGCCAGCAGCTTGGATAAGGGGATCACTGAAGCTTTCTTT. Its protein is CASSLDKGITEAFF.

The chain couples TRBV4-3 to TRBJ1-3; D gene uncertain. Germline values: CDR1 LGHNA, CDR2 YSLEER. The ends were cut back, 5 bases at V and 2 bases at J, with 13 bases in the middle. The CDR3 totals 15 residues. CDR3 coding DNA: TGCGCCAGCAGCGGCCAGAGGGAGGCTGGAAACACCATATATTTT. Its protein product is CASSGQREAGNTIYF.

The rearrangement joins TRBV6-5 to TRBJ2-4; unclear D gene. Trimming took 6 bases from V and 3 from J, leaving 12 bases between them. The CDR3 is made up of 14 amino acids. Germline CDR1 is MNHEY and CDR2 is SVGAGI. CDR3 loop: CASSPGGGKNIQYF. The CDR3 DNA sequence: TGTGCCAGCAGCCCCGGCGGCGGCAAAAACATTCAGTACTTC.

This sequence joins TRBV5-4 and TRBJ1-1; 7 bases fit TRBD1. The CDR3 is made up of 15 amino acids. Germline CDR1 is SGHNT and CDR2 is YYREEE (reference sequence). V shed 2 bases, J shed 2 bases, and the junction held 6 bases outside the gene matches. The CDR3 bases are TGTGCCAGCAGCTTACCCGGGACAGTAAACACTGAAGCTTTCTTT. This sequence encodes CASSLPGTVNTEAFF.

The V and J genes are TRBV7-2 and TRBJ2-2; TRBD1 might be the D (7 bases). CDR3 length: 16 residues. CDR1 is SGHTA and CDR2 is FQGNSA in the germline V gene. V was clipped by 6 bases and J by 4 bases, with 18 bases between them. The CDR3: CASRRAGQRSTGELFF. The CDR3 bases are TGTGCCAGCAGACGGGCGGGACAGCGTAGCACCGGGGAGCTGTTTTTT.

J is TRBJ1-4 and V is TRBV2; D remains ambiguous. This CDR3 comprises 13 residues. The germline V gene encodes CDR1 SNHLY and CDR2 FYNNEI. The ends were cut back, 10 bases at V and 10 bases at J, with 19 bases in the middle. As DNA, the CDR3 is TGTGCCAACAGAGGGAGTACTGGTGGAAAACTGTTTTTT. It yields the protein CANRGSTGGKLFF.

The V and J genes are TRBV29-1 and TRBJ1-1; D might be TRBD1 (5 bases). Germline CDR1 SQVTM, CDR2 ANQGSEA. CDR3 size: 12 residues. V lost 0 bases to trimming and J lost 7 bases, with 9 bases between them. The CDR3 reads CSVEDYTGEAFF. DNA of the CDR3: TGCAGCGTTGAAGATTATACAGGTGAAGCTTTCTTT.

This clone was picked up one time. V and J are TRBV11-2 and TRBJ2-3; a possible D gene is TRBD1 (6 bases). CDR3 length: 15 residues. V lost 4 bases, J lost 4 bases, and 15 bases lay in between. The germline CDR1 and CDR2 sequences are SGHAT and FQNNGV. The CDR3 region has the DNA TGTGCCAGCAGCTCCCTGGGGGCCAAGGCAGATACGCAGTATTTT. Encoded protein: CASSSLGAKADTQYF.

The V gene is TRBV9, the J gene TRBJ1-2; a weak D match, TRBD1 (6 bases). CDR3 size: 14 residues. With 6 bases removed from V and 2 bases from J, the gap between germline ends came to 14 bases. The germline V gene encodes CDR1 SGDLS and CDR2 YYNGEE. CDR3 sequence (DNA): TGTGCCAGCACCCCAGGGGAGGGAAACTATGGCTACACCTTC. It specifies CASTPGEGNYGYTF. Looking up the rest from reference TRBV9 and TRBJ1-2 gives the full variable domain: DSGVTQTPKHLITATGQRVTLRCSPRSGDLSVYWYQQSLDQGLQFLIQYYNGEERAKGNILERFSAQQFPDLHSELNLSSLELGDSALYFCASTPGEGNYGYTFGSGTRLTVV.

The chain joins TRBV5-6 to TRBJ2-5, with D possibly matching TRBD1 (5 bases). V was trimmed by 0 bases and J by 2 bases, leaving 8 bases between them. The CDR3 is 14 amino acids. In germline, CDR1 is SGHDT, CDR2 YYEEEE. CDR3 sequence reads: CASSLAAGQETQYF. CDR3 DNA sequence: TGTGCCAGCAGCTTGGCCGCAGGGCAAGAGACCCAGTACTTC.

The V gene is TRBV19, the J gene TRBJ2-3; 8 bases line up with TRBD1. The J segment lost 2 bases and the V segment lost 5 bases, leaving 9 bases of the junction unmatched. The CDR3 runs 16 residues. Germline V CDR1 and CDR2: LNHDA, SQIVND (reference sequence). The CDR3 DNA reads as TGTGCCAGTAGTGTCGACAGGGGAATCAACACAGATACGCAGTATTTT. It specifies CASSVDRGINTDTQYF.